Sequencing of this T cell receptor (beta chain) was carried out in a study of cytomegalovirus exposure and HLA in healthy donors. Amplification used 60 Vbeta primers and 13 Jbeta primers. Sequencing was performed with immunoSEQ multiplex PCR; in TCRdb, only in-frame clones are kept and a portion is missing. Of some 190,000 clones listed, 79% were seen once; the top ten hold roughly 1.4%. Germline trimming cut 2 bases from V and 6 bases from J; bases unmatched to any gene: 6. The CDR3 runs 15 residues. The germline V gene encodes CDR1 SGHDT and CDR2 YYEEEE. The chain is built from TRBV5-6 and TRBJ1-5; the match to TRBD1 covers 9 bases. This TCR was sampled from a woman in her fifties or sixties in good health and CMV-seronegative. Sequences were obtained from PBMCs. CDR3 loop: CASSFGTGLGQPQHF. The DNA for the CDR3 is TGTGCCAGCAGCTTCGGGACAGGGCTTGGTCAGCCCCAGCATTTT.